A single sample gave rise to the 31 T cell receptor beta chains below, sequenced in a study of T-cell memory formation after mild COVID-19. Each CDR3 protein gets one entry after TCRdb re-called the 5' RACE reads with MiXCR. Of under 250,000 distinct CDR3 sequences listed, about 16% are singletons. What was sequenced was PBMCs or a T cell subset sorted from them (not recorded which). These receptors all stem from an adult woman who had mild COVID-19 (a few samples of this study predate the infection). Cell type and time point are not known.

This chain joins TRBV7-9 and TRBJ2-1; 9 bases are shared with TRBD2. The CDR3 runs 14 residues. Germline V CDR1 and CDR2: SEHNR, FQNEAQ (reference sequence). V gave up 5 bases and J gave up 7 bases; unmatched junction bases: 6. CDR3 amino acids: CASSASGTTNEQFF. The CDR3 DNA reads TGTGCCAGCAGCGCTAGCGGGACAACGAATGAGCAGTTCTTC.

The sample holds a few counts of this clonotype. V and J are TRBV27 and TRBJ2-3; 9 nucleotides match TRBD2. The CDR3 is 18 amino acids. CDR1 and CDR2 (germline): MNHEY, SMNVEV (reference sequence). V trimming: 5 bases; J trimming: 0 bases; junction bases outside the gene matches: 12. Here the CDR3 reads CASSPLPLSGSSTDTQYF. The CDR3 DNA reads TGTGCCAGCAGTCCCCTCCCCCTTAGCGGGAGTAGCACAGATACGCAGTATTTT.

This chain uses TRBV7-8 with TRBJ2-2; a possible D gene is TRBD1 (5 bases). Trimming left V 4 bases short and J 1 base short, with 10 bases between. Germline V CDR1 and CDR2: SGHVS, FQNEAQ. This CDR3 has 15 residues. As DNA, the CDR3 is TGTGCCAGCAGCTCCAGGGCCCAGAACACCGGGGAGCTGTTTTTT. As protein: CASSSRAQNTGELFF.

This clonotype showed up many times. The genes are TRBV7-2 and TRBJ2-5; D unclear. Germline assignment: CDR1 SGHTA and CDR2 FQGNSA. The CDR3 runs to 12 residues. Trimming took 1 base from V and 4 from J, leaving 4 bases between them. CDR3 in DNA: TGTGCCAGCAGCTTAGTTTCAGAGACCCAGTACTTC. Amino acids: CASSLVSETQYF.

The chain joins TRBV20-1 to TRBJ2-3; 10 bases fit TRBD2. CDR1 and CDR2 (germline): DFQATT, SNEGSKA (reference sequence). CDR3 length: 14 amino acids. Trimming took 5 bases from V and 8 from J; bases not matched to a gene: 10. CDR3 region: CSAHPGTSDLTQYF. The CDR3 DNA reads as TGCAGTGCTCACCCCGGGACTAGCGATCTTACGCAGTATTTT.

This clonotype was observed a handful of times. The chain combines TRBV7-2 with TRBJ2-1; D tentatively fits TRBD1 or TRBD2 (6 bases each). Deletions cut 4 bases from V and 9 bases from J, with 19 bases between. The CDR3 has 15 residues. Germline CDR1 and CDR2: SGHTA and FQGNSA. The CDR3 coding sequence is TGTGCCAGCAGCTCCGACAGGAGGGAGTGGGGTGAGCAGTTCTTC. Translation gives CASSSDRREWGEQFF.

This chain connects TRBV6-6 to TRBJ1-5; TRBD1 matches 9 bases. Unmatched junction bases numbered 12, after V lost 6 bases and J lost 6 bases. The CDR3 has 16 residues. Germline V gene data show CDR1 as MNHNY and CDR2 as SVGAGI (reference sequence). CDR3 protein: CASSPALTGGSQPQHF. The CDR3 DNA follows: TGTGCCAGCAGCCCAGCCCTTACAGGGGGCTCTCAGCCCCAGCATTTT.

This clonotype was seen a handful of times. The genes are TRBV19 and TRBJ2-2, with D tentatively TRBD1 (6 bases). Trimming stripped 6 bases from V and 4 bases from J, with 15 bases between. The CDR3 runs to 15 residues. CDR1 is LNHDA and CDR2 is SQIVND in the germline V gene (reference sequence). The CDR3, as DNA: TGTGCCAGTAGAGACCTCGACAGGATCACCGGGGAGCTGTTTTTT. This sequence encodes CASRDLDRITGELFF.

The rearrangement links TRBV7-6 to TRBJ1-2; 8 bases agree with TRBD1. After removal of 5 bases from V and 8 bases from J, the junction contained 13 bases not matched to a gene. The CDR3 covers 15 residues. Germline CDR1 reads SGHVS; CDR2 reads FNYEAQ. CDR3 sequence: CASSLGTGVGGGYTF. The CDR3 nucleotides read TGTGCCAGCAGCCTAGGGACAGGAGTGGGCGGCGGCTACACCTTC.

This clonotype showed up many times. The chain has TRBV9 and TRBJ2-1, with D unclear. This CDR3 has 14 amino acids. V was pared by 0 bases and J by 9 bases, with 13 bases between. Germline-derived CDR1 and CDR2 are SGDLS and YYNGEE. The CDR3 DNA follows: TGTGCCAGCAGCGTAGCCCCTGAGAAGGGTGAGCAGTTCTTC. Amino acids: CASSVAPEKGEQFF.

CDR3 DNA sequence: TGTGCCAGCAGCCAAGGGAAGGGACCGAACTATGGCTACACCTTC. Its protein product is CASSQGKGPNYGYTF. The chain employs TRBV3-1 and TRBJ1-2; D might be TRBD1 (5 bases). This CDR3 region has 15 residues. Germline values: CDR1 LGHDT, CDR2 YNNKEL (reference sequence). Trimming pared 1 base from V and 2 bases from J, leaving 11 bases between.

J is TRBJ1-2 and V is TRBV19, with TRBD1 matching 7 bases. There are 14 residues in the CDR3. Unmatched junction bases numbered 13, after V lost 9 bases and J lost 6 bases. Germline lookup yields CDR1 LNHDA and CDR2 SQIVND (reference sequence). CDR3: CASRDRDRGDGYTF. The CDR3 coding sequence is TGTGCCAGCCGTGACAGGGACCGAGGAGATGGCTACACCTTC.

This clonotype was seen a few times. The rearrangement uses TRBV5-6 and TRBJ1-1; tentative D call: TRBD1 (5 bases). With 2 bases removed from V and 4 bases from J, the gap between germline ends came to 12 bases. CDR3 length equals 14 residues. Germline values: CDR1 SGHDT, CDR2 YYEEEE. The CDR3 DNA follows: TGTGCCAGCAGCTTAGGGGCTAAGGTCACTGAAGCTTTCTTT. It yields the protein CASSLGAKVTEAFF.

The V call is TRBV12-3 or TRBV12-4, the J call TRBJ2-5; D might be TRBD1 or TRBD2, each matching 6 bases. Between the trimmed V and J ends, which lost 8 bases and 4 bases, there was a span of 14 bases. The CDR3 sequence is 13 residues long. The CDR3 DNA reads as TGTGCCAGCGGGGCCCGGGGGCCAGAGACCCAGTACTTC. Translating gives CASGARGPETQYF.

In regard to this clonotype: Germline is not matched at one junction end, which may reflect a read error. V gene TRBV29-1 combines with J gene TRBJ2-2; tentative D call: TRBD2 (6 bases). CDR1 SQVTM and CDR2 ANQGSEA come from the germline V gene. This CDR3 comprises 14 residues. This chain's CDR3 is CSVGELANAGELFF. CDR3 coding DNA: TGCAGCGTTGGAGAGCTAGCGAACGCCGGGGAGCTGTTTTTT.

Here the CDR3 DNA reads TGTGCCAGCAGCGTCGGGCAGGGGAGGGGTGACACTGAAGCTTTCTTT. This gives the protein CASSVGQGRGDTEAFF. V gene TRBV7-9 combines with J gene TRBJ1-1; D is possibly TRBD1 (6 bases). Germline loops: CDR1 SEHNR, CDR2 FQNEAQ (reference sequence). Trimming pared 5 bases from V and 3 bases from J, leaving 19 bases between. The CDR3 is 16 residues long.

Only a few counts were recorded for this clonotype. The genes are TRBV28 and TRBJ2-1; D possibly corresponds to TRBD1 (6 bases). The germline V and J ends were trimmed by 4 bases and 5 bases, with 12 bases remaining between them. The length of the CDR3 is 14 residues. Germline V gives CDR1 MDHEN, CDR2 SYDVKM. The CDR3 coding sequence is TGTGCCAGCAGTTCGTGGACAGACGACAATGAGCAGTTCTTC. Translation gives CASSSWTDDNEQFF.

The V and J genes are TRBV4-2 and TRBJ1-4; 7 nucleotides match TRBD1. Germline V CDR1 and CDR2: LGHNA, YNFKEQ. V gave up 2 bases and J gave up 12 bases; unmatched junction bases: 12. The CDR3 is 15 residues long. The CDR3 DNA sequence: TGTGCCAGCAGCCAATCCAGGGGGGAGAATAAGCAACTGTTTTTT. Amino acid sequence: CASSQSRGENKQLFF.

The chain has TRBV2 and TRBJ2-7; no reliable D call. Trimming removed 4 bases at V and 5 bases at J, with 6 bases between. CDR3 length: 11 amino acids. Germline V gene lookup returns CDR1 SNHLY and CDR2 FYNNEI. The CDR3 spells CASSAVNEQYF. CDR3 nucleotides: TGTGCCAGCAGTGCGGTGAACGAGCAGTACTTC.

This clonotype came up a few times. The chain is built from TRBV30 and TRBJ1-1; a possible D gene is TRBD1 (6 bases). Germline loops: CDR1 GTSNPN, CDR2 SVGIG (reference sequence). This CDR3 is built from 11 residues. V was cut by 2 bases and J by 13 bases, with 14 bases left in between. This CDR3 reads CAWSPGTRVFF. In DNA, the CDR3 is TGTGCCTGGAGTCCCGGGACACGTGTTTTCTTT.

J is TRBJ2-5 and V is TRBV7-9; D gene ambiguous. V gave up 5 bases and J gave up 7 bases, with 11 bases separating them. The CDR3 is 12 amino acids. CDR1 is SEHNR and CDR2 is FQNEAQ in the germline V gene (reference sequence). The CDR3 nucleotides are TGTGCCAGCAGCCCCCCAGTGGGGACCCAGTACTTC. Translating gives CASSPPVGTQYF.

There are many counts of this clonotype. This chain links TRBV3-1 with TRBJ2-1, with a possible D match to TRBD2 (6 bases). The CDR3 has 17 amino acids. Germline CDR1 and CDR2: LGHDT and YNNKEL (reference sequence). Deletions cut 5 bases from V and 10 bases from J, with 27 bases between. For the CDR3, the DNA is TGTGCCAGCAGCTGGGGGGTTAGGGCTAGCGCCCTCGGGGAGCAGTTCTTC. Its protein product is CASSWGVRASALGEQFF.

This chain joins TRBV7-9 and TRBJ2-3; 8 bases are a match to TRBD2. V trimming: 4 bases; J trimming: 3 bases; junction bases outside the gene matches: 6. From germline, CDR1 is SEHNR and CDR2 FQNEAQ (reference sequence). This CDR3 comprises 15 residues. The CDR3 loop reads CASSWSAGGTDTQYF. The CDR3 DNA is TGTGCCAGCAGCTGGAGTGCGGGAGGAACAGATACGCAGTATTTT.

For the CDR3, the DNA is TGTGCCAGCTCCCCCTCGGGGAAAATGAGTCAGCCCCAGCATTTT. It translates to CASSPSGKMSQPQHF. The J gene is TRBJ1-5, the V gene TRBV6-2 or TRBV6-3; D is unclear. Germline CDR1 is MNHEY and CDR2 is SVGEGT. The CDR3 extends over 15 amino acids. Trimming left V 8 bases short and J 6 bases short, with 20 bases between.

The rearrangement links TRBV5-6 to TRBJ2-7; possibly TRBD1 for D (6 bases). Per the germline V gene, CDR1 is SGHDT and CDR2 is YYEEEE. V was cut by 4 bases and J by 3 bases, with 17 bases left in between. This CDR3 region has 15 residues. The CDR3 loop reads CASSKIGQSDYEQYF. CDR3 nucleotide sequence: TGTGCCAGCAGCAAGATCGGACAGTCGGACTACGAGCAGTACTTC.

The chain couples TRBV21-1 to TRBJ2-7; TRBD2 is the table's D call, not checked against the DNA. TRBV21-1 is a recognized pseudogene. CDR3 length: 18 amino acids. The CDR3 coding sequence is TGTGCCAGCAGCAAGTATTTCCCTTCGGGGGGAGGAGGACACGAGCAGTACTTC. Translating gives CASSKYFPSGGGGHEQYF.

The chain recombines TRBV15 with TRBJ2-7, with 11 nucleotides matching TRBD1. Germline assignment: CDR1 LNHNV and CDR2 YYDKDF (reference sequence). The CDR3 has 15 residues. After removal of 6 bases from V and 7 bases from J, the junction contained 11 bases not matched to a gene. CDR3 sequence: CATSPRTGGFVEQYF. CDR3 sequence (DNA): TGTGCCACCAGTCCTCGGACAGGGGGCTTTGTAGAGCAGTACTTC.

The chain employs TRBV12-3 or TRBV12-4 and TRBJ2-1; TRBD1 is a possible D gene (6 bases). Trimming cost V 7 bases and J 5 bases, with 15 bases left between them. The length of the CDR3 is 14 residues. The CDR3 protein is CASTQGSQNNEQFF. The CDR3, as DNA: TGTGCCAGCACTCAGGGGTCGCAGAACAATGAGCAGTTCTTC.

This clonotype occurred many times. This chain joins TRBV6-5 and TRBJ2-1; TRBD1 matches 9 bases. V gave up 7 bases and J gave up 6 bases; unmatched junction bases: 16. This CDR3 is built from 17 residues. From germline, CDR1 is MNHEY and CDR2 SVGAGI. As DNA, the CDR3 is TGTGCCAGCACCGATGGGACAGGGCGGGGGTTTAGCAATGAGCAGTTCTTC. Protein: CASTDGTGRGFSNEQFF.

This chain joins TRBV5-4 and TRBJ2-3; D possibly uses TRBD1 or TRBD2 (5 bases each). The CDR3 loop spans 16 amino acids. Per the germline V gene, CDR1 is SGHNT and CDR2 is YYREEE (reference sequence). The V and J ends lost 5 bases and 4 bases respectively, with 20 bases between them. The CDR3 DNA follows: TGTGCCAGCAGTCCGGGGCAGGGTGTTACCTCAGATACGCAGTATTTT. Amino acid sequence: CASSPGQGVTSDTQYF.

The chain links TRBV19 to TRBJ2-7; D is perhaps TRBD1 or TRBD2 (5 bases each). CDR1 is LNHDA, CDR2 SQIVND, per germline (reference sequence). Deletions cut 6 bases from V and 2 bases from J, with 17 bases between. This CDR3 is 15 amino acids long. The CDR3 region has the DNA TGTGCCAGTAGCTCAACCGGGGCCCTCGCCTACGAGCAGTACTTC. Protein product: CASSSTGALAYEQYF.